This record looks at one T cell receptor (beta chain) sequence and its context. Its antigen remains unknown. The data are from a study of blood T cells in healthy people across ages. Study outcomes and limitations: Donors of long life had a larger count of naive CD4+ cells and greater diversity than aged donors. With age, beta diversity per million T cells declined roughly linearly, significantly by over 35.

It was with a sample-barcoded 5' primer and a J-beta primer mix that a second PCR of about 7 to 12 cycles was run. Each single sample gave us at least 2.5 million CDR3-containing paired-end reads. TCRdb used MiXCR to reprocess the 5' RACE reads, holding one entry per CDR3 protein. Of 1,500,000 or so distinct CDR3 sequences in the sample, 59% were seen once. Germline values: CDR1 MNHEY, CDR2 SVGAGI. The CDR3 spans 15 residues. V lost 6 bases and J lost 2; bases outside the gene matches: 5. The V call is TRBV6-5, the J call TRBJ2-5; TRBD2 aligns across 11 bases. This receptor was obtained from a man aged 18 to 30 in good health. The sequenced sample consisted of blood. CDR3 DNA: TGTGCCAGCAGCGCCCTAGCGGGGGGTCAAGAGACCCAGTACTTC. Translated: CASSALAGGQETQYF.